These T cell receptor beta chains were read from a single sample in a study of blood T cell repertoires in COVID-19. Only in-frame clones appear in the TCRdb table, and some are missing; sequencing was by immunoSEQ multiplex PCR. The sample includes 25,000 to 30,000 clones, around 85% of them seen just once. The material sequenced was peripheral blood. Source of these receptors: a human donor in a cohort sampled during active COVID-19. Both conserved end residues are part of each CDR3.

TRBV27	TRBJ2-1	CASTHQPIAGVVDNEQFF
TRBV6-1	TRBJ2-7	CASSEGLYEQYF
TRBV4-3	TRBJ2-2	CASSQAQAATGELFF
TRBV11-2	TRBJ2-4	CASSLAARGDIQYF
TRBV2	TRBJ2-1	CASISSYNEQFF
TRBV5-1	TRBJ1-1	CASRQGVRSPDLGPNTEAFF
TRBV29-1	TRBJ1-2	CSVEETGNYGYTF
TRBV10-3	TRBJ2-3	CAISATGTSGGDTQYF
TRBV6-5	TRBJ2-7	CASSYRGLYEQYF
TRBV7-8	TRBJ2-1	CASSSETSDYNEQFF
TRBV27	TRBJ1-2	CASSFGGFYGYTF